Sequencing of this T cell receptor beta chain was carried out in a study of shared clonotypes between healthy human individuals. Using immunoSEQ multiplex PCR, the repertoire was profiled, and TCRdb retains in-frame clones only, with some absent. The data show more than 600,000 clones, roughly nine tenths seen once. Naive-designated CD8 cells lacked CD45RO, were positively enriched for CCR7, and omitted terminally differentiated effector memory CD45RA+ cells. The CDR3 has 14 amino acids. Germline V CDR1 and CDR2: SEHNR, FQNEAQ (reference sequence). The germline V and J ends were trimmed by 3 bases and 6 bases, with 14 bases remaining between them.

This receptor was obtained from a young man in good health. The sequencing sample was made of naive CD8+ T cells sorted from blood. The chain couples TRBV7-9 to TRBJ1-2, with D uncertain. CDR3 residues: CASSFPYPEDGYTF. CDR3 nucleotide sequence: TGTGCCAGCAGCTTCCCGTACCCGGAGGATGGCTACACCTTC.